Following are 23 T cell receptor beta chains from one sample sequenced in a study of CD8 T cells in cerebrospinal fluid in Alzheimer's disease. TCRdb derives one entry per CDR3 protein from the 10x single-cell sequencing reads, leaving out DNA. The sample data list some 1,400 distinct CDR3 sequences. The specimen sequenced was cerebrospinal fluid. The origin of the receptors is a human donor with Alzheimer's disease.

This clonotype shows up as medium-sized by frequency. V is TRBV19 and J is TRBJ1-1; the TRBD1 assignment by TCRdb is unverifiable without DNA. This CDR3 contains 14 residues. Germline CDR1 reads LNHDA; CDR2 reads SQIVND (reference sequence). CDR3 sequence reads: CASSIEGRGTEAFF. The variable domain in full, completed from reference TRBV19 and TRBJ1-1, reads DGGITQSPKYLFRKEGQNVTLSCEQNLNHDAMYWYRQDPGQGLRLIYYSQIVNDFQKGDIAEGYSVSREKKESFPLTVTSAQKNPTAFYLCASSIEGRGTEAFFGQGTRLTVV.

This clonotype is deemed large (0.1 to 1%) by its frequency. The chain links TRBV6-5 to TRBJ2-7. This CDR3 is built from 12 residues. The germline V gene encodes CDR1 MNHEY and CDR2 SVGAGI. The CDR3 loop is CASSYSTSEQYF.

Judged by frequency, this clonotype is medium-sized. This chain links TRBV11-2 with TRBJ2-7; checking the TCRdb D call of TRBD1 is not possible without DNA. The CDR3 covers 14 residues. Germline V gives CDR1 SGHAT, CDR2 FQNNGV. The CDR3 sequence: CASSLVGQGYEQYF.

Its frequency marks this clonotype as medium-sized (0.01 to 0.1%). V gene TRBV5-4 combines with J gene TRBJ2-5; TCRdb gives TRBD1 as the D gene, but with no DNA this cannot be confirmed. The CDR3 loop spans 14 amino acids. In germline, CDR1 is SGHNT, CDR2 YYREEE (reference sequence). CDR3 sequence reads: CASSPNRGRETQYF.

This clonotype is deemed medium-sized by its frequency. CDR3 region: CASNVGTGMNTEAFF. The V call is TRBV27, the J call TRBJ1-1; the D gene TCRdb calls, TRBD1, cannot be checked with no DNA. Germline values: CDR1 MNHEY, CDR2 SMNVEV (reference sequence). The CDR3 covers 15 residues.

This clonotype ranks as medium-sized in terms of frequency. The chain carries TRBV2 and TRBJ2-5; the TCRdb call, TRBD2, lacks DNA for checking. CDR3 length: 14 residues. CDR1 SNHLY and CDR2 FYNNEI come from the germline V gene. The CDR3 reads CASSYMTSEETQYF.

This clonotype registers medium-sized (0.01 to 0.1%) by frequency. This chain joins TRBV20-1 and TRBJ2-1; TCRdb proposes TRBD2, but this gene call is untestable without DNA. The germline CDR1 and CDR2 sequences are DFQATT and SNEGSKA (reference sequence). CDR3 length: 15 amino acids. The CDR3 sequence is CSARGVAGGYNEQFF.

The chain has TRBV11-3 and TRBJ2-6; TCRdb designates TRBD1, a call that cannot be tested without DNA. CDR3 length: 18 residues. The germline CDR1 and CDR2 sequences are SGHNT and YENEEA. The CDR3 sequence: CASSLGQGQGSGANVLTF.

This clonotype ranks as medium-sized in terms of frequency. This chain's CDR3 is CSARATASGREQYF. This chain connects TRBV20-1 to TRBJ2-7; TCRdb returns TRBD1, unconfirmable since there is no DNA. Germline V gene data show CDR1 as DFQATT and CDR2 as SNEGSKA (reference sequence). The CDR3 is 14 amino acids.

By frequency, this clonotype registers medium-sized. This chain uses TRBV6-5 with TRBJ2-2; the TCRdb call, TRBD2, lacks DNA for checking. CDR1 is MNHEY and CDR2 is SVGAGI in the germline V gene. The CDR3 runs to 14 residues. CDR3 sequence reads: CASSYGGSSPELFF.

Frequency places this clonotype as medium-sized (0.01 to 0.1%). This chain uses TRBV24-1 with TRBJ2-1; TCRdb outputs TRBD1, but without DNA this stays unchecked. The CDR3 has 17 amino acids. The germline gives CDR1 KGHDR, CDR2 SFDVKD. The CDR3 protein is CATSDKPSGTDYNEQFF.

This clonotype is called medium-sized based on its frequency. The genes are TRBV5-6 and TRBJ1-6; TCRdb reports TRBD1, a call that lacks DNA to check it against. CDR1 and CDR2 (germline): SGHDT, YYEEEE. There are 14 residues in the CDR3. CDR3 loop: CASSSDRDGSPLHF.

This clonotype registers medium-sized (0.01 to 0.1%) by frequency. The V call is TRBV28, the J call TRBJ2-2; the D gene TCRdb calls, TRBD1, cannot be checked with no DNA. Germline assignment: CDR1 MDHEN and CDR2 SYDVKM. The CDR3 length is 15 residues. CDR3 residues: CASSLQGFSFGELFF. Full variable domain (outside the CDR3, taken from reference TRBV28 and TRBJ2-2): DVKVTQSSRYLVKRTGEKVFLECVQDMDHENMFWYRQDPGLGLRLIYFSYDVKMKEKGDIPEGYSVSREKKERFSLILESASTNQTSMYLCASSLQGFSFGELFFGEGSRLTVL.

By frequency, this clonotype registers large. The chain uses TRBV11-2 and TRBJ2-3. The CDR3 is made up of 16 amino acids. Per the germline V gene, CDR1 is SGHAT and CDR2 is FQNNGV. CDR3 loop: CASSLGALPSTDTQYF.

This clonotype is deemed medium-sized by its frequency. The chain recombines TRBV10-3 with TRBJ1-1; TCRdb's D call of TRBD1 is untestable without DNA. Per the germline V gene, CDR1 is ENHRY and CDR2 is SYGVKD. This CDR3 has 15 residues. The chain's CDR3 is CAISGRTGRSTEAFF.

This clonotype is classed as medium-sized (0.01 to 0.1%) by frequency. The rearrangement uses TRBV28 and TRBJ1-6; TCRdb's D call, TRBD1, is unchecked because there is no DNA. Per the germline V gene, CDR1 is MDHEN and CDR2 is SYDVKM. The CDR3 extends over 15 amino acids. The CDR3 protein is CASRFGGGDNSPLHF.

Judged by frequency, this clonotype is large. V usage is TRBV12-3 or TRBV12-4 and J usage is TRBJ2-5. This CDR3 region has 12 residues. The CDR3 region is CASSLSSLTQYF.

This clonotype is classed as medium-sized by frequency. The CDR3 loop is CASRRQGSSGNTIYF. The chain employs TRBV27 and TRBJ1-3; no DNA is available, so the TRBD1 call from TCRdb remains unchecked. Germline V gene sequence: CDR1 MNHEY, CDR2 SMNVEV (reference sequence). This CDR3 is built from 15 residues.

According to its frequency, this clonotype is medium-sized. Here the CDR3 reads CASSFEVADTQYF. V is TRBV18 and J is TRBJ2-3. Germline V gives CDR1 KGHSH, CDR2 LQKENI. CDR3 size: 13 residues.

By frequency, this clonotype is medium-sized (0.01 to 0.1%). The V and J genes are TRBV5-1 and TRBJ2-5; TCRdb gives TRBD1 as the D gene, but with no DNA this cannot be confirmed. Looked up from germline, CDR1 is SGHRS and CDR2 is YFSETQ. The CDR3 spans 16 residues. CDR3 residues: CASSLGGGDGQETQYF.

In terms of frequency, this clonotype is medium-sized. V and J are TRBV20-1 and TRBJ1-2. This CDR3 has 13 residues. The germline V gene has CDR1 DFQATT and CDR2 SNEGSKA (reference sequence). The CDR3 spells CSARTAANYGYTF.

Frequency places this clonotype as medium-sized. J is TRBJ1-1 and V is TRBV20-1; there is no DNA to check the TCRdb D call of TRBD1. In germline, CDR1 is DFQATT, CDR2 SNEGSKA (reference sequence). The CDR3 has 16 amino acids. This CDR3 reads CSARERWGGVNTEAFF.

This clonotype is classed as large by frequency. The chain combines TRBV10-3 with TRBJ2-1. The germline CDR1 and CDR2 sequences are ENHRY and SYGVKD. CDR3 length equals 14 residues. The CDR3 loop reads CAIGNSESYNEQFF.